These T cell receptor beta chains were read from a single sample in a study of identical twins. From the 5' RACE reads, TCRdb called clonotypes with MiXCR, one entry per CDR3 protein. Here the sample spans about 260,000 distinct CDR3 sequences, about 7% being singletons. The sample also formed part of further work on yellow fever vaccine responses in identical twins.

Sequencing was done on a sample of memory (CD45RO+) T cells sorted from blood. The origin of the receptors is a woman under 30 in good health. Each CDR3 is given with its conserved first and last residue. D genes are given only for firm matches. Clone size is given for some rows only: seen once, a few or many times, or a class if the clone is expanded.

d_gene,abundance,len,v_gene,j_gene,CDR3nt,CDR3aa
NA,many,16,TRBV27,TRBJ2-5,TGTGCCAGCAGTCCACAACCACTATCAGGGTTGGAGACCCAGTACTTC,CASSPQPLSGLETQYF
NA,few,15,TRBV3-1,TRBJ1-3,TGTGCCAGCAGCCTCAGCCCGGACTCTGGAAACACCATATATTTT,CASSLSPDSGNTIYF
TRBD2,many,12,TRBV2,TRBJ2-1,TGTGCCAGCATAGGACTAGCAGGGGAGCAGTTCTTC,CASIGLAGEQFF
NA,NA,15,TRBV6-2/TRBV6-3,TRBJ2-2,TGTGCCAGCAGTTCGACAGTCTCGAACACCGGGGAGCTGTTTTTT,CASSSTVSNTGELFF
NA,many,15,TRBV28,TRBJ2-3,TGTGCCAGCAGTTTACGCGGGGTGGGCACAGATACGCAGTATTTT,CASSLRGVGTDTQYF
NA,few,11,TRBV19,TRBJ1-1,TGTGCCACAAAACGTCAACAAGAAGCTTTCTTT,CATKRQQEAFF
NA,many,11,TRBV10-2,TRBJ2-3,TGCGCCAGCTCTGGCGCAGATACGCAGTATTTT,CASSGADTQYF
TRBD2,many,15,TRBV15,TRBJ2-7,TGTGCCACCAGCAGCAGGCTAGCGGGACTTTACGAGCAGTACTTC,CATSSRLAGLYEQYF
TRBD2,NA,16,TRBV7-2,TRBJ2-1,TGTGCCAGCAGCTCCAGACGGACATATAGCGGGGGGGAGCAGTTCTTC,CASSSRRTYSGGEQFF
NA,few,12,TRBV12-3/TRBV12-4,TRBJ2-3,TGTGCCAGCAGTGAGAGCCAGGATACGCAGTATTTT,CASSESQDTQYF
NA,many,13,TRBV14,TRBJ2-5,TGTGCCAGCAGCCATTACTTCCAAGAGACCCAGTACTTC,CASSHYFQETQYF
NA,many,13,TRBV20-1,TRBJ1-2,TGCAGTGCTAGCCCGGGGAACGTCTATGGCTACACCTTC,CSASPGNVYGYTF
TRBD1,few,16,TRBV5-1,TRBJ2-7,TGCGCCAGCAGCTTTGGACAGGGGATAATCTCCTACGAGCAGTACTTC,CASSFGQGIISYEQYF